This T cell receptor beta chain came from a study of identical twins. Study-level findings and limits: Possibly, invariant MAIT and iNKT cells partly confounded zero-insertion analyses. The study drew conclusions from cross-sectional statistical analysis, not from following the same donors.

It was template switching that added a universal primer site, and there were unique molecular identifiers on the cDNA. TCRdb independently ran MiXCR on the 5' RACE reads; one entry per CDR3 protein. Of approximately 300,000 distinct CDR3 sequences in the sample, less than 9.5% were seen once. There are a few counts of this clonotype. The antigen remains unidentified. These data were also reused for a study on yellow fever vaccine responses in identical twins. This second report adds: Twins reportedly appeared to share part of their vaccine T cell response while keeping part individual.

The sequence derives from a young woman in good health. The sequencing input was CD8+ T cells sorted from blood.

CDR3 region: CASSYSLQAYEQYF. The CDR3 DNA is TGTGCCAGCAGTTACTCGCTTCAGGCCTACGAGCAGTACTTC. V and J are TRBV6-2 or TRBV6-3 and TRBJ2-7; D gene ambiguous. V gave up 0 bases and J gave up 2 bases, with 8 bases separating them. Looked up from germline, CDR1 is MNHEY and CDR2 is SVGEGT. This CDR3 comprises 14 residues.